These 32 T cell receptor beta chains were sequenced from one sample in a study of cytomegalovirus exposure and HLA in healthy donors. The PCR had 60 Vbeta and 13 Jbeta primers. This table comes from immunoSEQ multiplex PCR, and its TCRdb copy is limited to in-frame clones, with some not included. The repertoire holds about 140,000 clones, with about 76% as singletons. Source material: PBMCs. Receptors originate from a man aged 18 to 30 in good health and CMV-seronegative.

This clone was picked up a small number of times. V gene TRBV27 combines with J gene TRBJ1-4, with 7 positions matching TRBD1. Germline values: CDR1 MNHEY, CDR2 SMNVEV (reference sequence). Trimming removed 6 bases from V and 3 bases from J; junction bases left unmatched: 4. The CDR3 covers 14 residues. The CDR3 region has the DNA TGTGCCAGCAGCTCAACAGGGGCTAATGAAAAACTGTTTTTT. As protein: CASSSTGANEKLFF.

This clone occurred once. The chain uses TRBV5-6 and TRBJ2-1, with 10 positions matching TRBD2. In germline, CDR1 is SGHDT, CDR2 YYEEEE. The CDR3 has 15 amino acids. V lost 3 bases, J lost 0 bases, and 0 bases stayed unmatched. The CDR3 here is CASSSSGSSYNEQFF. In DNA, the CDR3 is TGTGCCAGCAGCTCTAGCGGGAGCTCCTACAATGAGCAGTTCTTC. The complete variable domain, with remaining parts taken from reference TRBV5-6 and TRBJ2-1, reads DAGVTQSPTHLIKTRGQQVTLRCSPKSGHDTVSWYQQALGQGPQFIFQYYEEEERQRGNFPDRFSGHQFPNYSSELNVNALLLGDSALYLCASSSSGSSYNEQFFGPGTRLTVL.

This chain joins TRBV7-8 and TRBJ1-6; TRBD1 matches at 8 bases. Per the germline V gene, CDR1 is SGHVS and CDR2 is FQNEAQ. V gave up 4 bases and J gave up 7 bases; unmatched junction bases: 15. The CDR3 has 18 residues. The CDR3 reads CASSSVHDRGWGNSPLHF. The CDR3 DNA reads TGTGCCAGCAGCTCCGTCCATGACAGGGGTTGGGGCAATTCACCCCTCCACTTT.

This chain joins TRBV11-3 and TRBJ2-7, with 13 bases that match TRBD2. The CDR3 is made up of 15 amino acids. Germline V gives CDR1 SGHNT, CDR2 YENEEA. V trimming: 5 bases; J trimming: 5 bases; junction bases outside the gene matches: 6. The CDR3 sequence is CASSPGLAGVNEQYF. In DNA form, the CDR3 reads TGTGCCAGCAGCCCAGGACTAGCGGGAGTTAACGAGCAGTACTTC. Drawing the rest from reference TRBV11-3 and TRBJ2-7, the complete variable domain is EAGVVQSPRYKIIEKKQPVAFWCNPISGHNTLYWYLQNLGQGPELLIRYENEEAVDDSQLPKDRFSAERLKGVDSTLKIQPAELGDSAVYLCASSPGLAGVNEQYFGPGTRLTVT.

V gene TRBV5-8 combines with J gene TRBJ1-5; 9 bases map to TRBD1. The CDR3 is 14 amino acids. Per the germline V gene, CDR1 is SGHTS and CDR2 is YDEGEE. With 4 bases clipped from V and 9 bases from J, the junction kept 8 bases outside the gene matches. The CDR3 DNA reads TGTGCCAGCAGCAATAACAGGGGGCAGCGGCCCCAGCATTTT. It codes for CASSNNRGQRPQHF.

In this sample, this clone turned up a few times. The chain recombines TRBV6-1 with TRBJ2-1; TRBD1 matches at 7 bases. Trimming at V came to 7 bases and at J to 5 bases, leaving 11 bases not matched to a gene. CDR3 size: 15 residues. CDR1 MNHNS and CDR2 SASEGT come from the germline V gene. This CDR3 is CASNPPRQGNNEQFF. CDR3 nucleotides: TGTGCCAGCAATCCCCCCCGACAGGGTAACAATGAGCAGTTCTTC.

V is TRBV2 and J is TRBJ1-4, with a possible D match to TRBD1 (6 bases). V shed 3 bases and J shed 5 bases, with 10 bases lying between them. The germline V gene has CDR1 SNHLY and CDR2 FYNNEI. This CDR3 region has 14 residues. In nucleotides, the CDR3 is TGTGCCAGCAGTGAGCAGACAGGCAATGAAAAACTGTTTTTT. This translates into CASSEQTGNEKLFF.

The genes are TRBV9 and TRBJ1-6; D call uncertain. The CDR3 covers 15 residues. Germline V gives CDR1 SGDLS, CDR2 YYNGEE. V was cut by 0 bases and J by 6 bases, with 10 bases left in between. CDR3 DNA: TGTGCCAGCAGCGTAGAAGCGATCGGTAATTCACCCCTCCACTTT. This codes for CASSVEAIGNSPLHF.

The chain recombines TRBV19 with TRBJ2-3, with D perhaps TRBD2 (5 bases). The CDR3 consists of 14 residues. V gave up 5 bases and J gave up 6 bases, with 15 bases separating them. Germline CDR1 LNHDA, CDR2 SQIVND (reference sequence). The CDR3 DNA sequence: TGTGCCAGTAGTGTGGGCACGGGGTTGGATACGCAGTATTTT. Its translation is CASSVGTGLDTQYF.

The rearrangement uses TRBV6-5 and TRBJ2-7, with D perhaps TRBD1 (6 bases). CDR3 size: 13 residues. V gave up 3 bases and J gave up 3 bases, with 9 bases separating them. Germline-derived CDR1 and CDR2 are MNHEY and SVGAGI. The CDR3 nucleotides read TGTGCCAGCAGTTATCGCAGGGGCTACGAGCAGTACTTC. Translating it yields CASSYRRGYEQYF.

The rearrangement joins TRBV2 to TRBJ2-2; the match to TRBD1 covers 10 bases. Trimming removed 11 bases from V and 1 base from J; junction bases left unmatched: 10. Germline V lookup: CDR1 SNHLY, CDR2 FYNNEI. This CDR3 comprises 16 residues. CDR3 DNA: TGTGCCCAAATCCCCGGGACAGGGGTGAACACCGGGGAGCTGTTTTTT. Amino acid sequence: CAQIPGTGVNTGELFF.

The genes are TRBV19 and TRBJ2-3; TRBD2 aligns across 8 bases. CDR1 and CDR2 from the germline V gene are LNHDA and SQIVND (reference sequence). The CDR3 totals 18 residues. Trimming cost V 4 bases and J 3 bases; bases outside gene matches: 15. CDR3 in DNA: TGTGCCAGTAGTACCGAATCCGGGACTAGTTGGGAGACAGATACGCAGTATTTT. Protein product: CASSTESGTSWETDTQYF.

V usage is TRBV19 and J usage is TRBJ1-4; weak D call: TRBD1 (6 bases). The CDR3 extends over 14 amino acids. V lost 3 bases and J 8 bases, leaving 13 bases between the germline ends. The germline V gene has CDR1 LNHDA and CDR2 SQIVND (reference sequence). In DNA form, the CDR3 reads TGTGCCAGTAGTATTTTTGGGGGCCGCGAAAAACTGTTTTTT. Translation: CASSIFGGREKLFF. The variable domain in full, completed from reference TRBV19 and TRBJ1-4, reads DGGITQSPKYLFRKEGQNVTLSCEQNLNHDAMYWYRQDPGQGLRLIYYSQIVNDFQKGDIAEGYSVSREKKESFPLTVTSAQKNPTAFYLCASSIFGGREKLFFGSGTQLSVL.

V gene TRBV6-4 combines with J gene TRBJ1-1; TRBD1 matches 7 bases. Germline CDR1 MRHNA, CDR2 SNTAGT. This CDR3 spans 13 amino acids. V shed 6 bases, J shed 1 base, and the junction held 2 bases outside the gene matches. CDR3 coding DNA: TGTGCCAGCAGGAGGACAGGGAACACTGAAGCTTTCTTT. Its translation: CASRRTGNTEAFF.

The CDR3 loop is CASSQGGRTGGNQPQHF. The CDR3, as DNA: TGTGCCAGCAGCCAGGGCGGCCGGACAGGGGGCAATCAGCCCCAGCATTTT. The chain employs TRBV4-2 and TRBJ1-5; 9 positions match TRBD1. Germline CDR1 and CDR2: LGHNA and YNFKEQ. The CDR3 runs 17 residues. With V trimmed by 3 bases and J by 2 bases, 8 bases remained unmatched.

The rearrangement links TRBV28 to TRBJ1-2; 7 positions match TRBD1. V gave up 6 bases and J gave up 4 bases; unmatched junction bases: 5. Per germline, CDR1 MDHEN and CDR2 SYDVKM. The CDR3 extends over 13 amino acids. The CDR3 loop reads CASSWTGAYGYTF. In DNA form, the CDR3 reads TGTGCCAGCAGCTGGACAGGCGCCTATGGCTACACCTTC.

The rearrangement uses TRBV4-1 and TRBJ2-2; 7 nucleotides agree with TRBD2. The CDR3 is made up of 16 amino acids. V gave up 1 base and J gave up 4 bases; unmatched junction bases: 6. CDR1 is MGHRA and CDR2 is YSYEKL in the germline V gene. CDR3 DNA sequence: TGCGCCAGCAGCCAAGTAAGCGGGATATTCACCGGGGAGCTGTTTTTT. It translates to CASSQVSGIFTGELFF.

The rearrangement uses TRBV27 and TRBJ2-3; D possibly corresponds to TRBD1 (5 bases). CDR3 length equals 15 residues. V was cut by 0 bases and J by 3 bases, with 10 bases left in between. Germline V lookup: CDR1 MNHEY, CDR2 SMNVEV (reference sequence). The CDR3 DNA reads as TGTGCCAGCAGTTTATCACCAGGGTTAACAGATACGCAGTATTTT. Translation gives CASSLSPGLTDTQYF.

Here the CDR3 reads CASSVVPESSYEQYF. The CDR3 DNA reads TGTGCCAGCAGCGTAGTACCAGAAAGCTCCTACGAGCAGTACTTC. The chain links TRBV9 to TRBJ2-7; no clear D. Germline values: CDR1 SGDLS, CDR2 YYNGEE. Trimming shortened V by 0 bases and J by 0 bases, and 10 bases separated the two germline ends. The CDR3 spans 15 residues.

The chain employs TRBV11-2 and TRBJ2-3, with a weak D call TRBD1 (7 bases). V lost 5 bases and J 4 bases, leaving 13 bases between the germline ends. The CDR3 consists of 14 residues. Germline CDR1 reads SGHAT; CDR2 reads FQNNGV. The CDR3 reads CASSPGGGADTQYF. CDR3 coding DNA: TGTGCCAGCAGCCCTGGAGGGGGCGCAGATACGCAGTATTTT.

The chain couples TRBV28 to TRBJ2-3; TRBD2 matches 7 bases. From germline, CDR1 is MDHEN and CDR2 SYDVKM. The CDR3 has 13 residues. V was pared by 2 bases and J by 5 bases, with 1 base of the junction left unmatched. The chain's CDR3 is CASSLGLEDTQYF. As DNA, the CDR3 is TGTGCCAGCAGTTTAGGACTAGAAGATACGCAGTATTTT.

This clone appeared once. The V and J genes are TRBV10-3 and TRBJ2-7; TRBD1 aligns across 8 bases. The CDR3 contains 13 residues. The V gene's germline CDR1 is ENHRY and CDR2 SYGVKD. Losses at the gene ends were 10 bases for V and 2 bases for J; bases not matched to a gene: 7. This CDR3 reads CATRQGMTYEQYF. As DNA, the CDR3 is TGTGCCACACGACAGGGGATGACCTACGAGCAGTACTTC.

The chain employs TRBV5-1 and TRBJ2-1; 13 positions agree with TRBD2. V shed 0 bases, J shed 2 bases, and the junction held 14 bases outside the gene matches. CDR1 SGHRS and CDR2 YFSETQ come from the germline V gene. This CDR3 region has 21 residues. CDR3 nucleotide sequence: TGCGCCAGCAGCTTGGGGGCCCGGGGGACTAGCGGGGAGTCAGCCTACAATGAGCAGTTCTTC. It encodes CASSLGARGTSGESAYNEQFF.

The rearrangement joins TRBV19 to TRBJ2-7; perhaps TRBD2 as D (6 bases). This CDR3 comprises 15 residues. V was cut by 5 bases and J by 3 bases, with 17 bases left in between. CDR1 and CDR2 from the germline V gene are LNHDA and SQIVND (reference sequence). This chain's CDR3 is CASSPRRDFIYEQYF. The CDR3 DNA reads TGTGCCAGTAGTCCACGCCGGGACTTCATCTACGAGCAGTACTTC. The whole variable domain, remainder taken from reference TRBV19 and TRBJ2-7, is DGGITQSPKYLFRKEGQNVTLSCEQNLNHDAMYWYRQDPGQGLRLIYYSQIVNDFQKGDIAEGYSVSREKKESFPLTVTSAQKNPTAFYLCASSPRRDFIYEQYFGPGTRLTVT.

The rearrangement joins TRBV10-2 to TRBJ2-6, with a weak D call TRBD2 (5 bases). V lost 8 bases, J lost 1 base, and 6 bases lay in between. Germline V CDR1 and CDR2: WSHSY, SAAADI. The CDR3 has 13 residues. The DNA of the CDR3 is TGCGCCAGCGGGGAGTCTGGGGCCAACGTCCTGACTTTC. It encodes CASGESGANVLTF.

The CDR3 loop reads CASSPRGDRGYEQYF. CDR3 nucleotides: TGTGCCAGCAGCCCGCGGGGGGACAGGGGCTACGAGCAGTACTTC. The chain recombines TRBV27 with TRBJ2-7; 10 positions match TRBD1. CDR1 is MNHEY and CDR2 is SMNVEV in the germline V gene (reference sequence). The CDR3 is 15 amino acids. V lost 6 bases, J lost 3 bases, and 8 bases stayed unmatched.

The rearrangement uses TRBV5-1 and TRBJ2-7; 14 nucleotides line up with TRBD2. From germline, CDR1 is SGHRS and CDR2 YFSETQ. V gave up 2 bases and J gave up 2 bases; unmatched junction bases: 15. The CDR3 extends over 20 amino acids. CDR3 sequence (DNA): TGCGCCAGCAGCTTCCTCGCGGGTGGACTAGCGGGAGGTACGACCTACGAGCAGTACTTC. This codes for CASSFLAGGLAGGTTYEQYF. The entire variable domain, with the rest obtained from reference TRBV5-1 and TRBJ2-7, is as follows: KAGVTQTPRYLIKTRGQQVTLSCSPISGHRSVSWYQQTPGQGLQFLFEYFSETQRNKGNFPGRFSGRQFSNSRSEMNVSTLELGDSALYLCASSFLAGGLAGGTTYEQYFGPGTRLTVT.

In this sample, this clone turned up a few times. The chain uses TRBV6-6 and TRBJ2-1; a possible D gene is TRBD1 (8 bases). CDR1 and CDR2 (germline): MNHNY, SVGAGI (reference sequence). The germline V and J ends were trimmed by 7 bases and 10 bases, with 17 bases remaining between them. The CDR3 loop spans 13 amino acids. The CDR3 here is CASTTGGGREQFF. CDR3 sequence (DNA): TGTGCCAGCACTACAGGGGGGGGACGGGAGCAGTTCTTC.

This clone was seen just once. The chain combines TRBV28 with TRBJ2-7; D gene unclear. This CDR3 is built from 14 residues. V was trimmed by 5 bases and J by 6 bases, leaving 17 bases between them. Germline V gives CDR1 MDHEN, CDR2 SYDVKM. The DNA for the CDR3 is TGTGCCAGCAGTCCCCCGAGCGTTTCCGGCGAGCAGTACTTC. Translation: CASSPPSVSGEQYF.

A note on this clone: The sample contains more than one DNA sequence encoding this CDR3. The chain recombines TRBV9 with TRBJ2-1; 9 nucleotides line up with TRBD2. CDR1 and CDR2 (germline): SGDLS, YYNGEE. This CDR3 contains 15 residues. Germline trimming cut 0 bases from V and 5 bases from J; bases unmatched to any gene: 3. The CDR3, as DNA: TGTGCCAGCAGCGTAGTAGCGGGGGCGAACAATGAGCAGTTCTTC. Translation: CASSVVAGANNEQFF.

The chain joins TRBV19 to TRBJ1-5; 9 bases align to TRBD1. This CDR3 is built from 13 residues. Trimming cost V 9 bases and J 2 bases; bases outside gene matches: 2. CDR1 and CDR2 from the germline V gene are LNHDA and SQIVND (reference sequence). CDR3 loop: CASRDRGNQPQHF. The CDR3 DNA follows: TGTGCCAGCAGGGACAGGGGCAATCAGCCCCAGCATTTT.

The V gene is TRBV5-4, the J gene TRBJ1-2, with 8 bases aligning to TRBD1. The CDR3 has 15 residues. The junction had 2 bases not matched to a gene; V was cut back by 0 bases and J by 1 base. CDR1 and CDR2 from the germline V gene are SGHNT and YYREEE (reference sequence). This CDR3 is CASSLAGGHNYGYTF. The CDR3 region has the DNA TGTGCCAGCAGCTTGGCAGGGGGCCATAACTATGGCTACACCTTC.